Below, 27 T cell receptor beta chains from the same sample are listed, as sequenced in a study of blood T cell repertoires in COVID-19. The method was immunoSEQ multiplex PCR; TCRdb's version includes in-frame clones alone and lacks a portion of them. The sample lists around 250,000 clones, about four fifths seen once, with roughly 5.8% in the top ten. Sequenced sample: peripheral blood. Every receptor here comes from an elderly man with acute or convalescent COVID-19.

V is TRBV6-5 and J is TRBJ2-1, with D possibly matching TRBD1 (5 bases). Germline V gives CDR1 MNHEY, CDR2 SVGAGI. V lost 6 bases and J lost 0, with 12 bases in between. This CDR3 has 15 residues. CDR3 region: CASRQTDSSYNEQFF. CDR3 nucleotide sequence: TGTGCCAGCAGACAGACAGATTCCTCCTACAATGAGCAGTTCTTC.

The V call is TRBV7-2, the J call TRBJ2-5; D is possibly TRBD2 (6 bases). The V gene lost 4 bases and the J gene lost 3 bases, with 9 bases spanning the gap. The CDR3 is made up of 13 amino acids. Germline V gene data show CDR1 as SGHTA and CDR2 as FQGNSA. CDR3 sequence reads: CASSWDSKETQYF. CDR3 nucleotides: TGTGCCAGCAGCTGGGACTCAAAAGAGACCCAGTACTTC.

V and J are TRBV27 and TRBJ2-1; maybe TRBD1 (7 bases). Trimming removed 4 bases at V and 9 bases at J, with 28 bases between. Germline CDR1 reads MNHEY; CDR2 reads SMNVEV (reference sequence). This CDR3 has 18 amino acids. The CDR3 is CASSSASMTRGPGGEQFF. The CDR3 region has the DNA TGTGCCAGCAGTTCCGCCTCAATGACTAGGGGGCCTGGCGGTGAGCAGTTCTTC.

This clone was seen a single time. The chain links TRBV5-5 to TRBJ1-6; D is undetermined. Germline V lookup: CDR1 SGHKS, CDR2 YYEKEE (reference sequence). There are 13 residues in the CDR3. Trimming removed 0 bases from V and 13 bases from J, with 11 bases in between. CDR3 amino acids: CASSLDLEAPLHF. The CDR3 DNA is TGTGCCAGCAGCTTGGATTTGGAGGCGCCCCTCCACTTT.

This chain links TRBV10-3 with TRBJ1-4, with unresolved D. This CDR3 spans 15 amino acids. Germline CDR1 ENHRY, CDR2 SYGVKD. With 0 bases removed from V and 8 bases from J, the gap between germline ends came to 13 bases. The chain's CDR3 is CAISESEVSVEKLFF. CDR3 bases: TGTGCCATCAGTGAGTCTGAGGTATCTGTCGAAAAACTGTTTTTT.

This clone was observed a handful of times. This chain connects TRBV7-9 to TRBJ1-4; D is possibly TRBD1 (5 bases). Trimming cost V 5 bases and J 0 bases, with 10 bases left between them. Germline V gene data show CDR1 as SEHNR and CDR2 as FQNEAQ (reference sequence). This CDR3 is built from 15 residues. This CDR3 is CASSLQATTNEKLFF. For the CDR3, the DNA is TGTGCCAGCAGCCTACAGGCCACAACTAATGAAAAACTGTTTTTT.

The chain recombines TRBV21-1 with TRBJ1-1; TRBD1 is the table's D call and was not checked against the DNA. TRBV21-1 is assigned pseudogene status. The CDR3 totals 16 residues. DNA for the CDR3: TGTGCCAGCAGCCAAGACCCGGGACAGGGTGGAGCTGAAGCTTTCTTT. It yields the protein CASSQDPGQGGAEAFF.

This rearrangement joins TRBV7-9 to TRBJ2-4; possible D gene TRBD2, 5 bases. Per germline, CDR1 SEHNR and CDR2 FQNEAQ (reference sequence). The germline V and J ends were trimmed by 0 bases and 3 bases, with 15 bases remaining between them. The CDR3 is 17 residues long. CDR3 nucleotide sequence: TGTGCCAGCAGCTTAGCTTCTGGGAGCCTTGACAAAAACATTCAGTACTTC. Translated, it gives CASSLASGSLDKNIQYF. The full variable domain, rest sourced from reference TRBV7-9 and TRBJ2-4, is DTGVSQNPRHKITKRGQNVTFRCDPISEHNRLYWYRQTLGQGPEFLTYFQNEAQLEKSRLLSDRFSAERPKGSFSTLEIQRTEQGDSAMYLCASSLASGSLDKNIQYFGAGTRLSVL.

The V and J genes are TRBV27 and TRBJ1-2; D is undetermined. This CDR3 spans 15 amino acids. Germline values: CDR1 MNHEY, CDR2 SMNVEV (reference sequence). V was cut by 5 bases and J by 7 bases, with 20 bases left in between. The CDR3 protein is CASSGGGRARLGYTF. Written as DNA, the CDR3 is TGTGCCAGCAGTGGAGGTGGCCGGGCCCGGCTTGGCTACACCTTC.

The chain has TRBV4-2 and TRBJ2-1; TRBD2 matches at 11 bases. CDR1 LGHNA and CDR2 YNFKEQ come from the germline V gene. CDR3 size: 17 residues. The J segment lost 7 bases and the V segment lost 4 bases, leaving 12 bases of the junction unmatched. CDR3 in DNA: TGTGCCAGCAGCCCCGATGATAGCGGGAGGGCCTCGAATGAGCAGTTCTTC. Translation: CASSPDDSGRASNEQFF.

The V gene is TRBV18, the J gene TRBJ2-7, with D perhaps matching TRBD2 (5 bases). V shed 8 bases and J shed 0 bases, with 14 bases lying between them. The germline V gene encodes CDR1 KGHSH and CDR2 LQKENI. CDR3 size: 14 residues. CDR3 sequence reads: CASREKRSSYEQYF. CDR3 nucleotides: TGTGCCAGCCGTGAGAAGCGGAGCTCCTACGAGCAGTACTTC.

This clone was seen a handful of times. CDR3 residues: CASSWTGGSLNTGELFF. The CDR3 DNA sequence: TGTGCCAGCAGCTGGACTGGAGGATCTTTAAACACCGGGGAGCTGTTTTTT. The chain links TRBV27 to TRBJ2-2, with D maybe TRBD2 (5 bases). Germline V CDR1 and CDR2: MNHEY, SMNVEV (reference sequence). This CDR3 has 17 residues. Trimming removed 6 bases from V and 2 bases from J, with 19 bases in between.

This chain links TRBV28 with TRBJ2-1, with TRBD2 matching 9 bases. V gave up 5 bases and J gave up 11 bases; unmatched junction bases: 7. The germline CDR1 and CDR2 sequences are MDHEN and SYDVKM. The CDR3 sequence is 13 residues long. This CDR3 is CASSSSGSSKQFF. In DNA form, the CDR3 reads TGTGCCAGCAGTAGTAGCGGGAGCTCGAAGCAGTTCTTC.

Only a few counts were recorded for this clone. This sample includes further DNA sequences coding for the same CDR3. V and J are TRBV9 and TRBJ1-1; D not resolved. Germline CDR1 reads SGDLS; CDR2 reads YYNGEE. V dropped 0 bases and J dropped 4 bases, with 7 bases sitting between them. The CDR3 has 13 residues. CDR3 bases: TGTGCCAGCAGCGTAGGTCCTCGCACTGAAGCTTTCTTT. As protein: CASSVGPRTEAFF.

As DNA, the CDR3 is TGCGCCAGCATTTACTCACCGGGACAGGGGTACGAGCAGTACTTC. Its translation is CASIYSPGQGYEQYF. The chain combines TRBV5-1 with TRBJ2-7; 10 positions agree with TRBD1. The length of the CDR3 is 15 residues. The germline CDR1 and CDR2 sequences are SGHRS and YFSETQ. J lost 4 bases, V lost 6 bases, and 10 bases had no gene match.

The rearrangement links TRBV27 to TRBJ2-3; tentatively, D is TRBD1 (5 bases). CDR1 and CDR2 (germline): MNHEY, SMNVEV (reference sequence). The CDR3 runs 15 residues. The V and J ends lost 4 bases and 0 bases respectively, with 11 bases between them. The chain's CDR3 is CASSSGIISTDTQYF. CDR3 bases: TGTGCCAGCAGTTCAGGGATCATAAGCACAGATACGCAGTATTTT.

The chain recombines TRBV3-1 (or the pseudogene TRBV3-2) with TRBJ2-1; possibly TRBD2 for D (6 bases). CDR1 LGHDT and CDR2 YNNKEL come from the germline V gene (reference sequence). V was shortened by 0 bases and J by 6 bases, with 21 bases between the two germline ends. There are 18 residues in the CDR3. The CDR3 spells CASSQDLTAGPGGNEQFF. DNA for the CDR3: TGTGCCAGCAGCCAAGATCTAACGGCGGGGCCGGGCGGCAATGAGCAGTTCTTC.

The gene calls are TRBV5-1 and TRBJ2-6; 10 bases are shared with TRBD1. V lost 3 bases, J lost 4 bases, and 10 bases stayed unmatched. Germline lookup yields CDR1 SGHRS and CDR2 YFSETQ. The CDR3 covers 18 residues. CDR3 DNA sequence: TGCGCCAGCAGCTACATTCCCGGGACAGGGGTCGGGGCCAACGTCCTGACTTTC. Translating it yields CASSYIPGTGVGANVLTF.

CDR3 nucleotides: TGTGCCAGCAGCGGAGGAAACATTCAGTACTTC. The encoded protein is CASSGGNIQYF. This rearrangement joins TRBV27 to TRBJ2-4, with a weak D call TRBD2 (5 bases). Germline V CDR1 and CDR2: MNHEY, SMNVEV (reference sequence). Between the trimmed V and J ends, which lost 6 bases and 6 bases, there was a span of 6 bases. There are 11 residues in the CDR3.

This rearrangement joins TRBV30 to TRBJ2-1; 8 positions agree with TRBD1. CDR3 length equals 12 residues. Germline V lookup: CDR1 GTSNPN, CDR2 SVGIG (reference sequence). The junction had 5 bases not matched to a gene; V was cut back by 5 bases and J by 8 bases. The CDR3 bases are TGTGCCTGGGGCCCAGGGGGCGATGAGCAGTTCTTC. Translating gives CAWGPGGDEQFF.

About this clone itself: The junction does not match germline at one end; this may be a read error. The chain is built from TRBV7-7 and TRBJ1-5; 9 bases agree with TRBD1. The CDR3 has 17 amino acids. The germline V gene has CDR1 SSHAT and CDR2 FNYEAQ (reference sequence). The CDR3 DNA follows: TGTGCTAGCAGCTACAGAACCTCGACAGGGGGAAATCAGCCCCAGCATTTT. Translated: CASSYRTSTGGNQPQHF.

The gene calls are TRBV18 and TRBJ2-3; TRBD2 aligns across 10 bases. Germline trimming cut 3 bases from V and 3 bases from J; bases unmatched to any gene: 12. The CDR3 length is 18 residues. Germline V CDR1 and CDR2: KGHSH, LQKENI. CDR3 residues: CASSPLERGGAGTDTQYF. The CDR3, as DNA: TGTGCCAGCTCACCCCTCGAGCGGGGGGGAGCGGGAACAGATACGCAGTATTTT.

This rearrangement joins TRBV3-1 (or the pseudogene TRBV3-2) to TRBJ1-2; D possibly corresponds to TRBD1 (5 bases). V lost 0 bases, J lost 4 bases, and 12 bases lay in between. The CDR3 runs 15 residues. In germline, CDR1 is LGHDT, CDR2 YNNKEL (reference sequence). The CDR3 here is CASSQDFGGTYGYTF. The CDR3 DNA follows: TGTGCCAGCAGCCAAGACTTCGGGGGGACCTATGGCTACACCTTC.

The chain employs TRBV28 and TRBJ1-6, with D possibly TRBD1 on 6 matching bases. Looked up from germline, CDR1 is MDHEN and CDR2 is SYDVKM. V dropped 9 bases and J dropped 3 bases, with 18 bases sitting between them. The CDR3 runs 16 residues. The CDR3 spells CASRRAGVVYNSPLHF. The CDR3 DNA is TGTGCCAGTCGACGGGCAGGGGTAGTCTATAATTCACCCCTCCACTTT.

This chain links TRBV2 with TRBJ1-1; 11 positions match TRBD1. The junction had 2 bases not matched to a gene; V was cut back by 6 bases and J by 2 bases. Germline-derived CDR1 and CDR2 are SNHLY and FYNNEI. The CDR3 sequence is 14 residues long. The CDR3 coding sequence is TGTGCCAGCAGAGGACAGGGGGCAAACACTGAAGCTTTCTTT. Residues: CASRGQGANTEAFF.

V is TRBV5-1 and J is TRBJ2-2, with D perhaps matching TRBD1 (6 bases). CDR3 size: 14 residues. The germline V and J ends were trimmed by 2 bases and 5 bases, with 10 bases remaining between them. The germline gives CDR1 SGHRS, CDR2 YFSETQ. In DNA, the CDR3 is TGCGCCAGCAGCTTCGGGACAAATACCGGGGAGCTGTTTTTT. Encoded protein: CASSFGTNTGELFF.

With respect to this clone: Other DNA sequences in this sample translate to the same CDR3. This chain links TRBV18 with TRBJ1-2; weak D call: TRBD1 (6 bases). The CDR3 spans 15 residues. V lost 0 bases and J lost 2, with 10 bases in between. The germline V gene has CDR1 KGHSH and CDR2 LQKENI. Written as DNA, the CDR3 is TGTGCCAGCTCACCACCTAGCAGGGGAAACTATGGCTACACCTTC. It encodes CASSPPSRGNYGYTF.